Listed here are 13 T cell receptor beta chains from one sample, sequenced in a study of cytomegalovirus exposure and HLA in healthy donors. PCR was performed using 60 Vbeta and 13 Jbeta primers. Assay used: immunoSEQ multiplex PCR; TCRdb lists only in-frame clones, some missing. The sample table includes about 120,000 clones. The specimen sequenced was PBMCs. These receptors were collected from a man aged 18-30 years in good health and CMV-seronegative.

V usage is TRBV2 and J usage is TRBJ1-5; TRBD1 agrees at 7 bases. Germline values: CDR1 SNHLY, CDR2 FYNNEI. The trim removed 6 bases at V and 2 bases at J, leaving 4 bases unmatched. This CDR3 has 14 amino acids. The CDR3, as DNA: TGTGCCAGCAGGGGGGACAGTGGCAATCAGCCCCAGCATTTT. Encoded protein: CASRGDSGNQPQHF.

The rearrangement joins TRBV7-7 to TRBJ2-1, with 11 bases fitting TRBD2. The CDR3 runs 17 residues. Germline CDR1 is SSHAT and CDR2 is FNYEAQ (reference sequence). The CDR3 sequence is CASFGLRTSGSGNEQFF. The CDR3 region has the DNA TGTGCTAGCTTTGGATTGAGAACTAGCGGGAGCGGAAATGAGCAGTTCTTC.

The rearrangement uses TRBV18 and TRBJ1-4; 7 bases map to TRBD1. V was pared by 5 bases and J by 14 bases, with 8 bases of the junction left unmatched. Per germline, CDR1 KGHSH and CDR2 LQKENI. The CDR3 loop spans 12 amino acids. CDR3 sequence (DNA): TGTGCCAGCTCATGGGACAGCCTGTCGCTGTTTTTT. Translation: CASSWDSLSLFF.

V is TRBV18 and J is TRBJ1-5; 7 nucleotides align to TRBD1. Germline V lookup: CDR1 KGHSH, CDR2 LQKENI. The CDR3 loop spans 14 amino acids. V was pared by 6 bases and J by 5 bases, with 7 bases of the junction left unmatched. The CDR3 loop is CASSTGQGHQPQHF. DNA for the CDR3: TGTGCCAGCTCGACAGGGCAGGGACATCAGCCCCAGCATTTT.

The J gene is TRBJ1-2, the V gene TRBV29-1, with TRBD1 matching over 9 bases. The CDR3 extends over 12 amino acids. Germline V lookup: CDR1 SQVTM, CDR2 ANQGSEA. V trimming: 6 bases; J trimming: 6 bases; junction bases outside the gene matches: 5. This CDR3 reads CSVQGAVDGYTF. CDR3 bases: TGCAGCGTACAGGGGGCGGTGGATGGCTACACCTTC.

The chain links TRBV27 to TRBJ2-3; tentative D call: TRBD2 (7 bases). CDR3 size: 11 residues. CDR1 MNHEY and CDR2 SMNVEV come from the germline V gene (reference sequence). Trimming left V 10 bases short and J 9 bases short, with 14 bases between. This CDR3 is CATSKGGTQYF. CDR3 in DNA: TGTGCCACTTCCAAGGGGGGGACGCAGTATTTT.

The chain uses TRBV5-4 and TRBJ2-1, with 9 positions matching TRBD2. The V gene end was trimmed by 4 bases and the J gene end by 4 bases; junction bases not matched to a gene: 12. The CDR3 sequence is 17 residues long. In germline, CDR1 is SGHNT, CDR2 YYREEE (reference sequence). The CDR3 nucleotides read TGTGCCAGCAGCCCTACGGTTGTGGCGGGGGGGTACAATGAGCAGTTCTTC. Encoded protein: CASSPTVVAGGYNEQFF.

This chain joins TRBV7-8 and TRBJ1-5; 7 positions match TRBD1. V gave up 6 bases and J gave up 0 bases; unmatched junction bases: 8. The length of the CDR3 is 16 residues. Germline V gene sequence: CDR1 SGHVS, CDR2 FQNEAQ. CDR3 in DNA: TGTGCCAGCAGTCCCCGGACAGGCCATAGCAATCAGCCCCAGCATTTT. Protein sequence: CASSPRTGHSNQPQHF.

The chain has TRBV25-1 and TRBJ2-7, with 9 nucleotides matching TRBD1. CDR3 size: 15 residues. Losses at the gene ends were 2 bases for V and 4 bases for J; bases not matched to a gene: 6. Germline CDR1 reads MGHDK; CDR2 reads SYGVNS. The CDR3 protein is CASSEPGTGKYEQYF. CDR3 in DNA: TGTGCCAGCAGTGAACCCGGGACAGGGAAGTACGAGCAGTACTTC.

The chain joins TRBV7-8 to TRBJ2-7; tentative D call: TRBD2 (6 bases). The CDR3 is made up of 14 amino acids. CDR1 and CDR2 from the germline V gene are SGHVS and FQNEAQ. V was shortened by 4 bases and J by 3 bases, with 13 bases between the two germline ends. CDR3: CASSSEGTFYEQYF. The CDR3 nucleotides are TGTGCCAGCAGCTCGGAGGGAACTTTCTACGAGCAGTACTTC.

V usage is TRBV28 and J usage is TRBJ2-7; D gene uncertain. The CDR3 has 11 residues. The V and J ends lost 6 bases and 2 bases respectively, with 5 bases between them. Germline CDR1 is MDHEN and CDR2 is SYDVKM. In DNA form, the CDR3 reads TGTGCCAGCAGCCCCGCCTACGAGCAGTACTTC. This codes for CASSPAYEQYF.

The chain couples TRBV11-2 to TRBJ1-1; 7 nucleotides agree with TRBD1. Germline V CDR1 and CDR2: SGHAT, FQNNGV. Trimming cost V 6 bases and J 4 bases; bases outside gene matches: 5. The CDR3 contains 13 residues. CDR3 bases: TGTGCCAGCAGGACTCAGGGGGGCACTGAAGCTTTCTTT. It codes for CASRTQGGTEAFF.

V usage is TRBV6-6 and J usage is TRBJ2-3; 7 bases are a match to TRBD1. Trimming took 6 bases from V and 5 from J; bases not matched to a gene: 14. This CDR3 has 16 amino acids. Per germline, CDR1 MNHNY and CDR2 SVGAGI (reference sequence). The CDR3 is CASRLPGQNYKDTQYF. CDR3 nucleotides: TGTGCCAGCAGACTTCCGGGACAGAATTACAAAGATACGCAGTATTTT.